Following are 30 T cell receptor beta chains from one sample sequenced in a study of cytomegalovirus exposure and HLA in healthy donors. Researchers ran the PCR with 60 Vbeta and 13 Jbeta primers. The protocol was immunoSEQ multiplex PCR, while the TCRdb copy is restricted to in-frame clones and leaves out a portion. This table holds roughly 190,000 clones, roughly 79% found once. Source material: PBMCs. The source is a woman in her twenties or thirties in good health and CMV-seropositive.

The gene calls are TRBV6-5 and TRBJ1-1; D uncertain. The V gene lost 2 bases and the J gene lost 2 bases, with 9 bases spanning the gap. This CDR3 contains 14 residues. The germline CDR1 and CDR2 sequences are MNHEY and SVGAGI. The CDR3 DNA is TGTGCCAGCAGTTACGACAATGGAAACACTGAAGCTTTCTTT. Protein sequence: CASSYDNGNTEAFF.

Here the CDR3 reads CASSLLSGQGGEKLFF. Here the CDR3 DNA reads TGTGCCAGCAGTTTATTGTCCGGACAGGGCGGTGAAAAACTGTTTTTT. The chain employs TRBV28 and TRBJ1-4, with 8 bases that match TRBD1. Germline V CDR1 and CDR2: MDHEN, SYDVKM. J was trimmed by 7 bases and V by 1 base; bases with no gene match: 8. The CDR3 consists of 16 residues.

V and J are TRBV7-2 and TRBJ1-4, with 7 bases identical to TRBD1. The length of the CDR3 is 15 residues. With 3 bases clipped from V and 8 bases from J, the junction kept 9 bases outside the gene matches. The germline V gene has CDR1 SGHTA and CDR2 FQGNSA. CDR3 in amino acids: CASSLGTGAGEKLFF. CDR3 DNA sequence: TGTGCCAGCAGCTTGGGTACAGGGGCGGGAGAAAAACTGTTTTTT.

This chain joins TRBV27 and TRBJ1-5; D possibly corresponds to TRBD1 (5 bases). Looked up from germline, CDR1 is MNHEY and CDR2 is SMNVEV (reference sequence). This CDR3 is 12 amino acids long. V was trimmed by 3 bases and J by 9 bases, leaving 9 bases between them. CDR3 sequence: CASSFGGGPQHF. The CDR3, as DNA: TGTGCCAGCAGTTTTGGGGGGGGGCCCCAGCATTTT.

The CDR3 nucleotides read TGTGCCAGCAGCTTAGAGACGGGGAGTACCTACGAGCAGTACTTC. Its protein is CASSLETGSTYEQYF. This chain connects TRBV7-7 to TRBJ2-7; D perhaps matches TRBD2 (5 bases). V dropped 1 base and J dropped 2 bases, with 12 bases sitting between them. This CDR3 comprises 15 residues. Germline V gene data show CDR1 as SSHAT and CDR2 as FNYEAQ (reference sequence).

This rearrangement joins TRBV5-8 to TRBJ1-2, with a weak D call TRBD1 (5 bases). From germline, CDR1 is SGHTS and CDR2 YDEGEE. The CDR3 is 10 residues long. Trimming removed 0 bases from V and 13 bases from J, with 7 bases in between. The CDR3 region is CASSLAQGTF. In DNA, the CDR3 is TGTGCCAGCAGCTTGGCGCAGGGCACCTTC.

This rearrangement joins TRBV7-2 to TRBJ1-1, with D unclear. CDR3 size: 13 residues. Trimming left V 3 bases short and J 0 bases short, with 5 bases between. Germline V gene lookup returns CDR1 SGHTA and CDR2 FQGNSA. The CDR3 here is CASSFTVNTEAFF. Here the CDR3 DNA reads TGTGCCAGCAGCTTCACAGTGAACACTGAAGCTTTCTTT.

This chain uses TRBV9 with TRBJ2-3, with TRBD2 as a possible D gene (7 bases). The ends were cut back, 0 bases at V and 5 bases at J, with 22 bases in the middle. There are 18 residues in the CDR3. CDR1 is SGDLS and CDR2 is YYNGEE in the germline V gene. CDR3 coding DNA: TGTGCCAGCAGCGTAGGGTTAATTGGGACGGGGGGCGTAGATACGCAGTATTTT. It is translated as CASSVGLIGTGGVDTQYF.

The rearrangement links TRBV19 to TRBJ2-4; 7 nucleotides align to TRBD1. The CDR3 totals 11 residues. V was pared by 7 bases and J by 10 bases, with 4 bases of the junction left unmatched. Per the germline V gene, CDR1 is LNHDA and CDR2 is SQIVND (reference sequence). The CDR3 is CASKTGRIQYF. DNA for the CDR3: TGTGCCAGTAAGACAGGGAGAATTCAGTACTTC.

The chain links TRBV10-3 to TRBJ1-2, with 8 bases fitting TRBD1. The J segment lost 8 bases and the V segment lost 2 bases, leaving 7 bases of the junction unmatched. This CDR3 is 14 amino acids long. Germline loops: CDR1 ENHRY, CDR2 SYGVKD. CDR3 nucleotide sequence: TGTGCCATCAGTGAGGCAGGGGGCTTTGAAGGCTACACCTTC. Its translation is CAISEAGGFEGYTF.

This chain joins TRBV7-2 and TRBJ2-4; 9 positions agree with TRBD1. The CDR3 is made up of 16 amino acids. The V segment lost 3 bases and the J segment 2 bases; nucleotides outside the gene matches: 5. Germline V gene data show CDR1 as SGHTA and CDR2 as FQGNSA. CDR3 DNA sequence: TGTGCCAGCAGCTTGTCCGGGACAGGGACCAAAAACATTCAGTACTTC. Translated: CASSLSGTGTKNIQYF.

The rearrangement uses TRBV28 and TRBJ2-3; 11 bases align to TRBD2. CDR1 and CDR2 (germline): MDHEN, SYDVKM. Losses at the gene ends were 3 bases for V and 0 bases for J; bases not matched to a gene: 8. This CDR3 contains 18 residues. This CDR3 is CASSFPGLAGASTDTQYF. DNA for the CDR3: TGTGCCAGCAGTTTCCCCGGACTAGCGGGTGCTAGCACAGATACGCAGTATTTT.

This rearrangement joins TRBV2 to TRBJ1-1; D is unclear. The germline V and J ends were trimmed by 2 bases and 0 bases, with 13 bases remaining between them. This CDR3 region has 16 residues. Germline V gene sequence: CDR1 SNHLY, CDR2 FYNNEI. Here the CDR3 reads CASSESILRVNTEAFF. The DNA for the CDR3 is TGTGCCAGCAGTGAATCGATCTTGCGCGTGAACACTGAAGCTTTCTTT.

The genes are TRBV5-5 and TRBJ1-1; TRBD1 is a possible D gene (5 bases). The V end was cut by 5 bases, the J end by 6 bases, with 14 bases between. Germline V gene data show CDR1 as SGHKS and CDR2 as YYEKEE (reference sequence). The CDR3 extends over 13 amino acids. CDR3 bases: TGTGCCAGCAGGTGGGGGACTGGGGCTGAAGCTTTCTTT. This codes for CASRWGTGAEAFF.

This clone was detected once. This sequence joins TRBV9 and TRBJ2-1, with 9 bases matching TRBD2. The V gene's germline CDR1 is SGDLS and CDR2 YYNGEE. V shed 6 bases and J 0 bases; nucleotides not matched to a gene: 4. This CDR3 has 15 residues. The CDR3 region is CASTSGEGSYNEQFF. In DNA, the CDR3 is TGTGCCAGCACTAGCGGGGAGGGCTCCTACAATGAGCAGTTCTTC.

The chain combines TRBV15 with TRBJ1-2, with D possibly matching TRBD1 (5 bases). CDR1 and CDR2 from the germline V gene are LNHNV and YYDKDF (reference sequence). V was clipped by 5 bases and J by 2 bases, with 9 bases between them. The length of the CDR3 is 13 residues. The CDR3 DNA follows: TGTGCCACCAGCGACCGACAGAACTATGGCTACACCTTC. Its protein is CATSDRQNYGYTF.

V is TRBV27 and J is TRBJ2-1; 8 bases line up with TRBD1. V lost 3 bases to trimming and J lost 0 bases; unmatched junction nucleotides: 4. This CDR3 region has 16 residues. Germline V gene sequence: CDR1 MNHEY, CDR2 SMNVEV (reference sequence). The CDR3 protein is CASSFVTGVSYNEQFF. CDR3 sequence (DNA): TGTGCCAGCAGTTTCGTGACAGGGGTCTCCTACAATGAGCAGTTCTTC.

The chain has TRBV29-1 and TRBJ1-2; D gene ambiguous. The V and J ends lost 1 base and 4 bases respectively, with 19 bases between them. Germline CDR1 reads SQVTM; CDR2 reads ANQGSEA. The CDR3 runs 16 residues. CDR3 coding DNA: TGCAGCGTTGAAGGGAGTTGGCCCCATTTTACCTATGGCTACACCTTC. The encoded protein is CSVEGSWPHFTYGYTF.

The V and J genes are TRBV6-5 and TRBJ1-1, with D uncertain. V lost 6 bases and J 3 bases, leaving 8 bases between the germline ends. The CDR3 spans 12 residues. The V gene's germline CDR1 is MNHEY and CDR2 SVGAGI. The CDR3 protein is CASSLRYTEAFF. The DNA of the CDR3 is TGTGCCAGCAGCTTGCGGTACACTGAAGCTTTCTTT.

The rearrangement uses TRBV7-2 and TRBJ2-7; 8 positions match TRBD2. This CDR3 has 18 residues. The J segment lost 7 bases and the V segment lost 5 bases, leaving 22 bases of the junction unmatched. Germline V lookup: CDR1 SGHTA, CDR2 FQGNSA. CDR3 residues: CASSHNLGLAISKVEQYF. For the CDR3, the DNA is TGTGCCAGCAGCCATAACCTCGGACTAGCAATTTCTAAGGTGGAGCAGTACTTC.

V usage is TRBV5-1 and J usage is TRBJ2-2; tentatively, D is TRBD1 (6 bases). V was trimmed by 4 bases and J by 6 bases, leaving 19 bases between them. From germline, CDR1 is SGHRS and CDR2 YFSETQ. This CDR3 spans 16 amino acids. The CDR3 bases are TGCGCCAGCAGCCACATACCGCTAACAGGGTCCGGGGAGCTGTTTTTT. Amino acid sequence: CASSHIPLTGSGELFF.

This chain connects TRBV5-1 to TRBJ1-6; perhaps TRBD1 as D (5 bases). The V gene's germline CDR1 is SGHRS and CDR2 YFSETQ. The CDR3 is 13 amino acids. V lost 0 bases to trimming and J lost 8 bases, with 6 bases between them. CDR3 amino acids: CASSLVGDSPLHF. CDR3 DNA sequence: TGCGCCAGCAGCTTGGTAGGGGATTCACCCCTCCACTTT.

J is TRBJ2-2 and V is TRBV19; 8 bases map to TRBD1. Looked up from germline, CDR1 is LNHDA and CDR2 is SQIVND (reference sequence). This CDR3 comprises 12 residues. The J segment lost 6 bases and the V segment lost 7 bases, leaving 1 base of the junction unmatched. The CDR3 spells CASKDRAGELFF. The CDR3 DNA follows: TGTGCCAGTAAGGACAGGGCCGGGGAGCTGTTTTTT.

The chain joins TRBV6-1 to TRBJ2-5; 9 bases agree with TRBD2. V was clipped by 1 base and J by 4 bases; unmatched bases: 10. This CDR3 has 17 amino acids. The germline CDR1 and CDR2 sequences are MNHNS and SASEGT. This CDR3 is CASSEGPGSGGLETQYF. The CDR3 coding sequence is TGTGCCAGCAGTGAAGGTCCGGGAAGCGGGGGGTTAGAGACCCAGTACTTC.

J is TRBJ2-1 and V is TRBV7-9; 12 bases map to TRBD2. V lost 1 base to trimming and J lost 5 bases; unmatched junction nucleotides: 9. From germline, CDR1 is SEHNR and CDR2 FQNEAQ (reference sequence). The CDR3 consists of 18 residues. The chain's CDR3 is CASSLGGPLAGGDNEQFF. In nucleotides, the CDR3 is TGTGCCAGCAGCTTAGGGGGACCCCTAGCGGGGGGGGACAATGAGCAGTTCTTC.

The CDR3 reads CASSKGQGRGTDTQYF. The CDR3 DNA follows: TGTGCCAGTAGTAAGGGACAGGGGAGGGGCACAGATACGCAGTATTTT. The genes are TRBV19 and TRBJ2-3; 10 nucleotides match TRBD1. The length of the CDR3 is 16 residues. The V gene's germline CDR1 is LNHDA and CDR2 SQIVND (reference sequence). Trimming cost V 4 bases and J 1 base; bases outside gene matches: 5.

The chain recombines TRBV7-6 with TRBJ2-2, with 11 nucleotides matching TRBD1. The V gene's germline CDR1 is SGHVS and CDR2 FNYEAQ. V shed 5 bases, J shed 3 bases, and the junction held 11 bases outside the gene matches. This CDR3 has 18 amino acids. CDR3 loop: CASSLRTGGIEDTGELFF. The CDR3 DNA sequence: TGTGCCAGCAGCCTCCGGACAGGGGGCATTGAGGACACCGGGGAGCTGTTTTTT.

The rearrangement links TRBV5-5 to TRBJ1-5; D is perhaps TRBD1 (5 bases). Germline lookup yields CDR1 SGHKS and CDR2 YYEKEE (reference sequence). There are 14 residues in the CDR3. Between the trimmed V and J ends, which lost 5 bases and 4 bases, there was a span of 13 bases. The CDR3 protein is CASSSGGGNQPQHF. CDR3 nucleotide sequence: TGTGCCAGCAGTTCGGGGGGTGGGAATCAGCCCCAGCATTTT.

The gene calls are TRBV19 and TRBJ1-2; D is unclear. V lost 9 bases and J 8 bases, leaving 22 bases between the germline ends. Germline V lookup: CDR1 LNHDA, CDR2 SQIVND (reference sequence). CDR3 size: 14 residues. CDR3 in amino acids: CASWNRQAFVGYTF. Here the CDR3 DNA reads TGTGCCAGCTGGAACAGACAAGCCTTTGTGGGCTACACCTTC. The full variable domain, in which reference TRBV19 and TRBJ1-2 provide the parts outside the CDR3, is DGGITQSPKYLFRKEGQNVTLSCEQNLNHDAMYWYRQDPGQGLRLIYYSQIVNDFQKGDIAEGYSVSREKKESFPLTVTSAQKNPTAFYLCASWNRQAFVGYTFGSGTRLTVV.

The chain joins TRBV5-5 to TRBJ1-5, with D possibly matching TRBD1 (5 bases). The CDR3 length is 15 residues. Germline CDR1 and CDR2: SGHKS and YYEKEE (reference sequence). V lost 1 base and J lost 0, with 8 bases in between. CDR3 coding DNA: TGTGCCAGCAGCTTGTCAGGGAATAGCAATCAGCCCCAGCATTTT. Residues: CASSLSGNSNQPQHF.